This entry lists 5 T cell receptor beta chains sequenced from one sample in a study of OX40 agonist ivuxolimab in advanced cancers. TCRdb's copy holds only in-frame clones and misses some; the assay was immunoSEQ multiplex PCR. Of about 48,000 clones in the sample, roughly 89% were seen once. This material consisted of CD4+ or CD8+ T cells sorted from blood, taken in a trial of the OX40 agonist ivuxolimab. All receptors come from an adult with an advanced solid tumor such as melanoma, head and neck, liver or kidney cancer.

This clone was seen a single time. The rearrangement links TRBV28 to TRBJ2-1; D remains ambiguous. CDR1 and CDR2 from the germline V gene are MDHEN and SYDVKM. V was cut by 6 bases and J by 5 bases, with 14 bases left in between. The CDR3 extends over 14 amino acids. For the CDR3, the DNA is TGTGCCAGCAGCCCGGGCTTAGCACACAATGAGCAGTTCTTC. This gives the protein CASSPGLAHNEQFF.

The gene calls are TRBV6-1 and TRBJ1-5; D unresolved. Germline V gives CDR1 MNHNS, CDR2 SASEGT. CDR3 size: 16 residues. V lost 1 base and J 2 bases, leaving 12 bases between the germline ends. The CDR3 loop is CASSEEYGQGNQPQHF. CDR3 sequence (DNA): TGTGCCAGCAGTGAAGAGTACGGCCAGGGCAATCAGCCCCAGCATTTT.

V and J are TRBV7-9 and TRBJ2-1, with TRBD2 matching over 7 bases. The CDR3 length is 14 residues. Germline V gene lookup returns CDR1 SEHNR and CDR2 FQNEAQ (reference sequence). Trimming removed 8 bases from V and 2 bases from J; junction bases left unmatched: 6. Here the CDR3 reads CASLAGMPYNEQFF. DNA of the CDR3: TGTGCCAGCTTAGCGGGTATGCCCTACAATGAGCAGTTCTTC. The full variable domain, rest sourced from reference TRBV7-9 and TRBJ2-1, is DTGVSQNPRHKITKRGQNVTFRCDPISEHNRLYWYRQTLGQGPEFLTYFQNEAQLEKSRLLSDRFSAERPKGSFSTLEIQRTEQGDSAMYLCASLAGMPYNEQFFGPGTRLTVL.

The gene calls are TRBV6-5 and TRBJ2-1; possible D gene TRBD1, 6 bases. V was cut by 4 bases and J by 6 bases, with 13 bases left in between. Germline V gene lookup returns CDR1 MNHEY and CDR2 SVGAGI. The CDR3 is 14 amino acids. CDR3 in amino acids: CASSWTATLNEQFF. The DNA for the CDR3 is TGTGCCAGCAGTTGGACAGCTACCCTCAATGAGCAGTTCTTC.

CDR3 in DNA: TGTGCCAGCAGCCCCCCGACAGGGGTGGATGAGCAGTTCTTC. It encodes CASSPPTGVDEQFF. This chain uses TRBV7-9 with TRBJ2-1; 8 nucleotides agree with TRBD1. This CDR3 is built from 14 residues. The germline V gene has CDR1 SEHNR and CDR2 FQNEAQ (reference sequence). The V segment lost 5 bases and the J segment 8 bases; nucleotides outside the gene matches: 8.